Shown below are 30 T cell receptor beta chains from a single sample sequenced in a study of regulatory dendritic cells for organ transplantation. TCRdb's table, derived via immunoSEQ multiplex PCR, lists solely in-frame clones and lacks some. Of tens of thousands of clones listed, about 79% are singletons. The source material was memory CD4+ T cells from blood. Documented subset: CD45RO+ memory T cells. The receptor set was obtained from a human donor in good health.

The chain links TRBV5-1 to TRBJ2-7, with 9 bases that match TRBD1. This CDR3 has 13 residues. J gave up 2 bases and V 5 bases, and 2 bases lay outside the gene matches. Germline CDR1 is SGHRS and CDR2 is YFSETQ. The CDR3 coding sequence is TGCGCCAGCAGGGGGACAGGGACCTACGAGCAGTACTTC. This sequence encodes CASRGTGTYEQYF.

This clone was seen a handful of times. This chain uses TRBV7-7 with TRBJ2-1; 7 nucleotides match TRBD2. V lost 0 bases to trimming and J lost 2 bases; unmatched junction nucleotides: 1. CDR1 is SSHAT and CDR2 is FNYEAQ in the germline V gene (reference sequence). There are 15 residues in the CDR3. The CDR3 bases are TGTGCCAGCAGCTTAGCCCGGGGGGCCTACAATGAGCAGTTCTTC. It encodes CASSLARGAYNEQFF.

The rearrangement uses TRBV7-2 and TRBJ2-1, with 9 bases identical to TRBD2. Losses at the gene ends were 1 base for V and 4 bases for J; bases not matched to a gene: 5. The CDR3 has 16 amino acids. Looked up from germline, CDR1 is SGHTA and CDR2 is FQGNSA. The CDR3 DNA follows: TGTGCCAGCAGCTTAGTAGGAAGCGGGGGGTACAATGAGCAGTTCTTC. It is translated as CASSLVGSGGYNEQFF.

The CDR3 nucleotides read TGCGCCAGCAGCTTGGTACAGACCGGGGCCAACGTCCTGACTTTC. It translates to CASSLVQTGANVLTF. The chain recombines TRBV5-1 with TRBJ2-6; D ambiguous. The CDR3 runs 15 residues. Trimming removed 0 bases at V and 4 bases at J, with 8 bases between. Germline V gene lookup returns CDR1 SGHRS and CDR2 YFSETQ.

This CDR3 reads CASSYVPGSRGGYTF. The CDR3 bases are TGTGCCAGCTCTTACGTTCCGGGTTCTCGAGGGGGCTACACCTTC. The chain joins TRBV2 to TRBJ1-2, with no clear D. The V and J ends lost 8 bases and 8 bases respectively, with 24 bases between them. Germline CDR1 reads SNHLY; CDR2 reads FYNNEI. This CDR3 spans 15 amino acids.

The genes are TRBV5-4 and TRBJ1-6; 9 nucleotides line up with TRBD1. Losses at the gene ends were 4 bases for V and 10 bases for J; bases not matched to a gene: 9. The CDR3 has 15 amino acids. Germline V gene sequence: CDR1 SGHNT, CDR2 YYREEE (reference sequence). CDR3 protein: CASSQGGQGASPLHF. Written as DNA, the CDR3 is TGTGCCAGCAGCCAAGGGGGACAGGGAGCCTCACCCCTCCACTTT.

This clone was found once. The chain employs TRBV7-2 and TRBJ2-1, with 10 bases lining up with TRBD1. V shed 4 bases, J shed 6 bases, and the junction held 3 bases outside the gene matches. This CDR3 comprises 14 residues. Germline lookup yields CDR1 SGHTA and CDR2 FQGNSA. This chain's CDR3 is CASSWDRGGNEQFF. CDR3 nucleotide sequence: TGTGCCAGCAGCTGGGACAGGGGAGGCAATGAGCAGTTCTTC.

This chain links TRBV6-6 with TRBJ2-7; no reliable D call. V was cut by 6 bases and J by 2 bases, with 11 bases left in between. The CDR3 runs to 13 residues. Per the germline V gene, CDR1 is MNHNY and CDR2 is SVGAGI (reference sequence). The CDR3 DNA follows: TGTGCCAGCAGCCCCCCCGGAGCCTACGAGCAGTACTTC. Its translation is CASSPPGAYEQYF.

Worth noting for this clone: The junction departs from germline at one end; a sequencing error may be responsible. The chain joins TRBV6-1 to TRBJ2-1, with a possible D match to TRBD2 (5 bases). Germline assignment: CDR1 MNHNS and CDR2 SASEGT. CDR3 length: 14 residues. The CDR3 loop is CASMMGSSYNEQFF. The CDR3 nucleotides read TGTGCAAGCATGATGGGGAGCTCCTACAATGAGCAGTTCTTC.

The chain combines TRBV11-2 with TRBJ1-3; no definite D call. Germline V gives CDR1 SGHAT, CDR2 FQNNGV. With 4 bases removed from V and 0 bases from J, the gap between germline ends came to 10 bases. The CDR3 contains 15 residues. The CDR3 protein is CASSSSVLSGNTIYF. The CDR3 region has the DNA TGTGCCAGCAGCTCATCAGTGCTCTCTGGAAACACCATATATTTT.

This chain links TRBV7-2 with TRBJ1-3, with no clear D. The CDR3 contains 15 residues. The V gene's germline CDR1 is SGHTA and CDR2 FQGNSA. V was shortened by 4 bases and J by 4 bases, with 14 bases between the two germline ends. This CDR3 reads CASSSGGRWGNTIYF. The DNA of the CDR3 is TGTGCCAGCAGCTCAGGAGGACGGTGGGGAAACACCATATATTTT.

The V gene is TRBV27, the J gene TRBJ1-6; TRBD1 might be the D (5 bases). Trimming left V 4 bases short and J 3 bases short, with 10 bases between. Germline V lookup: CDR1 MNHEY, CDR2 SMNVEV (reference sequence). The CDR3 is 15 residues long. This chain's CDR3 is CASSYQGNYNSPLHF. Written as DNA, the CDR3 is TGTGCCAGCAGTTACCAGGGAAACTATAATTCACCCCTCCACTTT.

This clone was counted between two and nine times. This chain connects TRBV19 to TRBJ1-1; perhaps TRBD1 as D (5 bases). Trimming left V 7 bases short and J 2 bases short, with 11 bases between. CDR1 LNHDA and CDR2 SQIVND come from the germline V gene (reference sequence). The CDR3 consists of 13 residues. The CDR3 DNA follows: TGTGCCAGTAATACAAGGGGAAACACTGAAGCTTTCTTT. Its translation is CASNTRGNTEAFF.

This sequence joins TRBV5-1 and TRBJ2-3; a possible D gene is TRBD1 (7 bases). The CDR3 is 16 amino acids. V lost 1 base, J lost 1 base, and 13 bases lay in between. CDR1 and CDR2 from the germline V gene are SGHRS and YFSETQ. The CDR3 protein is CASSLQGGRGTDTQYF. The DNA of the CDR3 is TGCGCCAGCAGCTTGCAGGGGGGCCGGGGCACAGATACGCAGTATTTT.

The chain links TRBV10-3 to TRBJ2-7; weak D call: TRBD1 (7 bases). Germline assignment: CDR1 ENHRY and CDR2 SYGVKD. With 0 bases removed from V and 4 bases from J, the gap between germline ends came to 19 bases. The CDR3 length is 17 residues. The CDR3 loop reads CAISESFGAGGGYEQYF. The CDR3 nucleotides are TGTGCCATCAGTGAGTCATTCGGGGCAGGGGGAGGATACGAGCAGTACTTC.

The CDR3: CASSPLSGGLNEQFF. The CDR3 nucleotides read TGCGCCAGCAGCCCCCTTAGCGGGGGGCTCAATGAGCAGTTCTTC. This chain links TRBV5-1 with TRBJ2-1; 10 bases align to TRBD2. The CDR3 consists of 15 residues. V shed 4 bases, J shed 6 bases, and the junction held 7 bases outside the gene matches. Looked up from germline, CDR1 is SGHRS and CDR2 is YFSETQ.

In the case of this clone: Mismatch with germline at one junction end may stem from a read error. The same CDR3 is also encoded by other DNA sequences in this sample. This chain uses TRBV7-8 with TRBJ1-2; no reliable D call. This CDR3 is built from 14 residues. Germline V gene lookup returns CDR1 SGHVS and CDR2 FQNEAQ. The CDR3 is CASSSLGSPYGYTF. The CDR3 DNA reads as TGTGCCAGCAGCTCTTTGGGCAGCCCCTATGGTTACACCTTC.

The chain uses TRBV6-6 and TRBJ1-2, with TRBD1 matching over 8 bases. With 2 bases clipped from V and 6 bases from J, the junction kept 2 bases outside the gene matches. Germline CDR1 MNHNY, CDR2 SVGAGI (reference sequence). This CDR3 comprises 13 residues. The CDR3 sequence: CASSYLQGDGYTF. In DNA form, the CDR3 reads TGTGCCAGCAGTTACCTACAGGGGGATGGCTACACCTTC.

Details on this clone: One end of the junction varies from germline; a read error may be responsible. Other DNA sequences in the sample encode the same CDR3. The chain's CDR3 is CASSQDSPSYEQYF. DNA of the CDR3: TGCGCCAGCAGCCAAGACAGCCCCTCCTACGAGCAGTACTTC. The chain combines TRBV5-4 with TRBJ2-7; a weak D match, TRBD1 (5 bases). Germline CDR1 reads SGHNT; CDR2 reads YYREEE (reference sequence). The CDR3 has 14 residues. The entire variable domain, with the rest obtained from reference TRBV5-4 and TRBJ2-7, is as follows: ETGVTQSPTHLIKTRGQQVTLRCSSQSGHNTVSWYQQALGQGPQFIFQYYREEENGRGNFPPRFSGLQFPNYSSELNVNALELDDSALYLCASSQDSPSYEQYFGPGTRLTVT.

The gene calls are TRBV7-9 and TRBJ2-5; D perhaps matches TRBD2 (6 bases). The CDR3 sequence is 14 residues long. Trimming stripped 3 bases from V and 3 bases from J, with 11 bases between. Germline V lookup: CDR1 SEHNR, CDR2 FQNEAQ (reference sequence). CDR3 amino acids: CASSLGLWKETQYF. The CDR3 DNA is TGTGCCAGCAGCTTGGGACTTTGGAAAGAGACCCAGTACTTC.

There are a few counts of this clone. The chain uses TRBV29-1 and TRBJ1-1, with D perhaps TRBD1 (5 bases). This CDR3 region has 11 residues. Germline V gives CDR1 SQVTM, CDR2 ANQGSEA. The V end was cut by 6 bases, the J end by 12 bases, with 17 bases between. The CDR3 loop reads CSVQMGTLSFF. In DNA, the CDR3 is TGCAGCGTCCAGATGGGGACTTTGTCTTTCTTT. The variable domain in full, completed from reference TRBV29-1 and TRBJ1-1, reads SAVISQKPSRDICQRGTSLTIQCQVDSQVTMMFWYRQQPGQSLTLIATANQGSEATYESGFVIDKFPISRPNLTFSTLTVSNMSPEDSSIYLCSVQMGTLSFFGQGTRLTVV.

This rearrangement joins TRBV4-3 to TRBJ2-3; the match to TRBD1 covers 9 bases. CDR1 LGHNA and CDR2 YSLEER come from the germline V gene. The CDR3 length is 16 residues. The V and J ends lost 4 bases and 5 bases, in that order; junction bases with no gene match: 10. CDR3 region: CASSRYPGQGRDTQYF. CDR3 nucleotides: TGCGCCAGCAGCCGGTACCCGGGACAGGGAAGAGATACGCAGTATTTT.

The V and J genes are TRBV29-1 and TRBJ2-5; 9 bases align to TRBD1. CDR3 size: 13 residues. V trimming: 4 bases; J trimming: 4 bases; junction bases outside the gene matches: 4. Germline V CDR1 and CDR2: SQVTM, ANQGSEA. CDR3 in amino acids: CSVVQGAGETQYF. CDR3 nucleotide sequence: TGCAGCGTTGTACAGGGGGCGGGAGAGACCCAGTACTTC.

The chain couples TRBV5-4 to TRBJ2-3; 11 bases are shared with TRBD2. This CDR3 region has 18 residues. CDR1 is SGHNT and CDR2 is YYREEE in the germline V gene (reference sequence). Trimming at V came to 2 bases and at J to 0 bases, leaving 8 bases not matched to a gene. The CDR3 DNA follows: TGTGCCAGCAGCTTAGATAGCGGGGGGGCCTCGAGCACAGATACGCAGTATTTT. Amino acid sequence: CASSLDSGGASSTDTQYF. Drawing the rest from reference TRBV5-4 and TRBJ2-3, the complete variable domain is ETGVTQSPTHLIKTRGQQVTLRCSSQSGHNTVSWYQQALGQGPQFIFQYYREEENGRGNFPPRFSGLQFPNYSSELNVNALELDDSALYLCASSLDSGGASSTDTQYFGPGTRLTVL.

This sequence joins TRBV19 and TRBJ2-1; 9 nucleotides align to TRBD2. The CDR3 covers 16 residues. Germline CDR1 LNHDA, CDR2 SQIVND (reference sequence). V was pared by 4 bases and J by 6 bases, with 10 bases of the junction left unmatched. In DNA, the CDR3 is TGTGCCAGTAGTAGGATCCTAGCGGGGAAAACCAATGAGCAGTTCTTC. Translation: CASSRILAGKTNEQFF.

CDR3 nucleotide sequence: TGTGCCAGCAGTAGGGAGGGGGGAGGGGCCTACGAGCAGTACTTC. Amino acids: CASSREGGGAYEQYF. The J gene is TRBJ2-7, the V gene TRBV6-1, with D possibly TRBD2 on 7 matching bases. The CDR3 contains 15 residues. Trimming took off 5 bases at V and 2 bases at J, with 16 bases between the two ends. The germline gives CDR1 MNHNS, CDR2 SASEGT.

The gene calls are TRBV12-5 and TRBJ1-2; TRBD1 might be the D (5 bases). The length of the CDR3 is 14 residues. The V and J ends lost 7 bases and 0 bases respectively, with 12 bases between them. From germline, CDR1 is LGHNT and CDR2 FRNRAP. CDR3 loop: CASASPRANYGYTF. The CDR3 DNA sequence: TGTGCTAGTGCCTCCCCCAGGGCTAACTATGGCTACACCTTC.

The rearrangement uses TRBV5-1 and TRBJ2-7; 9 nucleotides line up with TRBD1. With 3 bases clipped from V and 5 bases from J, the junction kept 12 bases outside the gene matches. There are 16 residues in the CDR3. Looked up from germline, CDR1 is SGHRS and CDR2 is YFSETQ. The CDR3 DNA reads as TGCGCCAGCAGCTCCCTACTTACCGGGACAGGGCACGAGCAGTACTTC. Residues: CASSSLLTGTGHEQYF.

The chain uses TRBV4-3 and TRBJ2-1; 7 nucleotides line up with TRBD1. Germline CDR1 and CDR2: LGHNA and YSLEER. Germline trimming cut 2 bases from V and 3 bases from J; bases unmatched to any gene: 10. CDR3 length: 17 residues. In DNA form, the CDR3 reads TGCGCCAGCAGCCAAACACCGAGGGACAGCCTCTACAATGAGCAGTTCTTC. Its protein product is CASSQTPRDSLYNEQFF.

This clone showed up just a few times. The chain is built from TRBV5-4 and TRBJ1-6; weak D call: TRBD1 (6 bases). Germline V CDR1 and CDR2: SGHNT, YYREEE (reference sequence). The CDR3 contains 17 residues. Trimming stripped 2 bases from V and 7 bases from J, with 19 bases between. CDR3: CASSLVAGADWNSPLHF. The CDR3 DNA sequence: TGTGCCAGCAGCTTAGTGGCGGGGGCGGATTGGAATTCACCCCTCCACTTT.